These T cell receptor beta chains were read from a single sample in a study of T cell responses to AZD1222 COVID-19 vaccine. The repertoire was sequenced with immunoSEQ multiplex PCR; TCRdb's copy has only in-frame clones and lacks some. The top ten hold around 3.1% of the sample, which has 100,000 or so clones, 87% seen once. The specimen was peripheral blood, collected on day 0 of AZD1222 vaccination. The source is an adult in good health. Both conserved end residues are part of each CDR3. The D gene is left open where the match is weak. Some rows have no size entry. The others give once, few or many, or a class for an expanded clone.

J	V	size	D	CDR3
TRBJ2-1	TRBV19	NA	TRBD1	CASSMTGGLVSDEQFF
TRBJ2-5	TRBV27	NA	TRBD1	CASMTGGWIPKETQYF
TRBJ1-2	TRBV6-1	few	NA	CASSEGGFYGYTF
TRBJ1-5	TRBV7-9	once	NA	CASSLWGSQPQHF
TRBJ2-1	TRBV3-1/TRBV3-2	NA	NA	CASSQEWGREQFF
TRBJ2-5	TRBV5-8	NA	NA	CATCRAPETQYF
TRBJ2-3	TRBV5-1	NA	NA	CASSLRRDTQYF
TRBJ2-4	TRBV19	NA	NA	CASSMGDPQNIQYF
TRBJ1-2	TRBV9	NA	NA	CASSVNTGTDGYTF
TRBJ2-5	TRBV29-1	NA	NA	CSVDDLRGETQYF
TRBJ1-2	TRBV9	NA	TRBD1	CASSVGTGGAKYGYTF
TRBJ2-1	TRBV24-1	NA	TRBD2	CATSDLSGRGSYNEQFF
TRBJ2-6	TRBV4-3	NA	NA	CASSQEAGWGNVLTF
TRBJ2-5	TRBV19	NA	NA	CASKSSKRQGETQYF
TRBJ1-4	TRBV12-5	NA	TRBD1	CASGSGQAATNEKLFF
TRBJ2-7	TRBV9	NA	TRBD2	CASSPAGATPYEQYF
TRBJ2-2	TRBV19	NA	NA	CASSIKGLGIGELFF
TRBJ2-2	TRBV15	NA	TRBD2	CATSRSGGAQYTGELFF
TRBJ1-1	TRBV2	NA	NA	CASKKGLSNTEAFF
TRBJ1-6	TRBV7-6	NA	NA	CASSWGGDYNSPLHF
TRBJ2-3	TRBV5-1	NA	NA	CASSTQGSSTDTQYF